These T cell receptor beta chains were read from a single sample in a study of cytomegalovirus exposure and HLA in healthy donors. Sequencing used immunoSEQ multiplex PCR; TCRdb keeps in-frame clones, though not all of them. The table shows roughly 160,000 clones, with roughly 84% occurring only once. Sequences were obtained from PBMCs. These receptors were taken from a boy aged 2-9 years in good health and CMV-seronegative. CDR3s include the opening cysteine and the closing phenylalanine or tryptophan. Each record gives: clone size, D gene, J gene, V gene, CDR3 protein, CDR3 DNA. D genes are given only for firm matches. Only part of the rows carry a size: once, few, many, or a class if the clone is expanded.

size: NA; D: TRBD2; J: TRBJ2-3; V: TRBV5-1; CDR3: CASSLDLADTDTQYF; DNA: TGCGCCAGCAGCTTGGATCTAGCGGACACAGATACGCAGTATTTT
size: NA; D: NA; J: TRBJ1-1; V: TRBV29-1; CDR3: CSVMGLTEAFF; DNA: TGCAGCGTTATGGGCCTCACTGAAGCTTTCTTT
size: once; D: TRBD2; J: TRBJ2-2; V: TRBV30; CDR3: CAWSLGGDYEELFF; DNA: TGTGCCTGGAGTCTGGGGGGGGACTACGAGGAGCTGTTTTTT
size: NA; D: NA; J: TRBJ2-7; V: TRBV5-6; CDR3: CASSNGGQRGGITYEQYF; DNA: TGTGCCAGCAGCAATGGGGGGCAAAGAGGGGGCATCACCTACGAGCAGTACTTC
size: NA; D: NA; J: TRBJ2-7; V: TRBV9; CDR3: CASSVAEGPTYEQYF; DNA: TGTGCCAGCAGCGTAGCCGAGGGTCCCACCTACGAGCAGTACTTC
size: once; D: NA; J: TRBJ2-3; V: TRBV12-5; CDR3: CASGRGDTQYF; DNA: TGTGCTAGTGGTCGCGGGGATACGCAGTATTTT
size: once; D: NA; J: TRBJ1-5; V: TRBV4-2; CDR3: CASSQDGRNQPQHF; DNA: TGTGCCAGCAGCCAAGATGGCAGGAATCAGCCCCAGCATTTT
size: NA; D: NA; J: TRBJ2-3; V: TRBV7-8; CDR3: CASSLALLASSTDTQYF; DNA: TGTGCCAGCAGCTTAGCGCTGTTGGCTAGTAGCACAGATACGCAGTATTTT
size: NA; D: NA; J: TRBJ2-7; V: TRBV25-1; CDR3: CASSEYKATSYEQYF; DNA: TGTGCCAGCAGTGAATATAAAGCGACCTCCTACGAGCAGTACTTC
size: NA; D: NA; J: TRBJ2-7; V: TRBV15; CDR3: CATAAGHTYEQYF; DNA: TGTGCCACCGCAGCGGGACACACCTACGAGCAGTACTTC
size: NA; D: NA; J: TRBJ2-4; V: TRBV19; CDR3: CASSIGLAMGKNIQYF; DNA: TGTGCCAGTAGTATCGGGCTAGCGATGGGCAAAAACATTCAGTACTTC
size: NA; D: TRBD2; J: TRBJ2-4; V: TRBV7-2; CDR3: CASSRAPLAGGLIQYF; DNA: TGTGCCAGCAGTCGAGCCCCCCTAGCGGGGGGCCTCATTCAGTACTTC
size: NA; D: TRBD2; J: TRBJ2-5; V: TRBV27; CDR3: CATTQIRTSGQETQYF; DNA: TGTGCCACAACCCAGATCAGGACTAGCGGACAAGAGACCCAGTACTTC
size: NA; D: NA; J: TRBJ1-4; V: TRBV7-2; CDR3: CASSLVPSGEKLFF; DNA: TGTGCCAGCAGCTTAGTCCCCTCTGGCGAAAAACTGTTTTTT
size: NA; D: TRBD2; J: TRBJ2-5; V: TRBV15; CDR3: CATSRAWAGGPQGTQYF; DNA: TGTGCCACCAGCAGAGCGTGGGCGGGAGGGCCTCAGGGGACCCAGTACTTC
size: NA; D: NA; J: TRBJ1-3; V: TRBV6-1; CDR3: CASSEFAGSGNTIYF; DNA: TGTGCCAGCAGTGAATTCGCAGGGTCTGGAAACACCATATATTTT
size: NA; D: TRBD1; J: TRBJ1-2; V: TRBV7-2; CDR3: CASSLEGPGTGNGYTF; DNA: TGTGCCAGCAGCTTAGAAGGGCCCGGGACAGGGAACGGCTACACCTTC
size: NA; D: TRBD1; J: TRBJ2-2; V: TRBV6-1; CDR3: CASSESTGGTGELFF; DNA: TGTGCCAGCAGTGAGTCTACAGGGGGGACCGGGGAGCTGTTTTTT
size: NA; D: TRBD2; J: TRBJ2-5; V: TRBV7-2; CDR3: CASSLDAGGQETQYF; DNA: TGTGCCAGCAGCTTAGACGCGGGGGGTCAAGAGACCCAGTACTTC
size: NA; D: NA; J: TRBJ2-5; V: TRBV7-2; CDR3: CASSLLQGLGETQYF; DNA: TGTGCCAGCAGCTTATTACAGGGCCTTGGGGAGACCCAGTACTTC
size: NA; D: TRBD2; J: TRBJ2-7; V: TRBV4-2; CDR3: CASSVTSGDFGYEQYF; DNA: TGTGCCAGCAGCGTAACGAGCGGGGATTTTGGGTACGAGCAGTACTTC
size: few; D: NA; J: TRBJ2-7; V: TRBV5-6; CDR3: CASSNDSPYEQYF; DNA: TGTGCCAGCAGCAACGACAGTCCCTACGAGCAGTACTTC
size: NA; D: TRBD2; J: TRBJ2-3; V: TRBV2; CDR3: CASSDLAGETDTQYF; DNA: TGTGCCAGCAGTGACCTAGCGGGGGAGACAGATACGCAGTATTTT
size: NA; D: TRBD1; J: TRBJ1-5; V: TRBV7-9; CDR3: CASSTMHRTGTTSNQPQHF; DNA: TGTGCCAGCAGCACGATGCACAGGACAGGGACTACTAGCAATCAGCCCCAGCATTTT
size: NA; D: NA; J: TRBJ1-1; V: TRBV6-5; CDR3: CASSYSAGLEAFF; DNA: TGTGCCAGCAGTTACTCTGCGGGCTTAGAAGCTTTCTTT
size: NA; D: TRBD1; J: TRBJ2-3; V: TRBV7-3; CDR3: CASSRDRGQDTQYF; DNA: TGTGCCAGCAGCCGGGACAGGGGGCAAGATACGCAGTATTTT
size: NA; D: NA; J: TRBJ1-3; V: TRBV6-6; CDR3: CASSLALEFGNTIYF; DNA: TGTGCCAGCAGTTTGGCCCTTGAATTTGGAAACACCATATATTTT
size: NA; D: NA; J: TRBJ1-2; V: TRBV6-5; CDR3: CASSPRGGAYGYTF; DNA: TGTGCCAGCAGCCCCAGGGGAGGGGCTTATGGCTACACCTTC
size: NA; D: NA; J: TRBJ2-2; V: TRBV14; CDR3: CASSQQSRVRTGELFF; DNA: TGTGCCAGCAGCCAACAGTCCAGGGTCAGAACCGGGGAGCTGTTTTTT
size: once; D: NA; J: TRBJ1-1; V: TRBV19; CDR3: CASSIAAGGVTEAFF; DNA: TGTGCCAGTAGTATAGCCGCTGGGGGGGTTACTGAAGCTTTCTTT
size: NA; D: NA; J: TRBJ2-6; V: TRBV5-1; CDR3: CASTNYSGANVLTF; DNA: TGCGCCAGCACCAACTACTCTGGGGCCAACGTCCTGACTTTC
size: NA; D: NA; J: TRBJ1-2; V: TRBV6-5; CDR3: CASSYALGSGYTF; DNA: TGTGCCAGCAGTTACGCCCTCGGGTCTGGCTACACCTTC
size: NA; D: NA; J: TRBJ2-3; V: TRBV5-1; CDR3: CASSLAGGTDTQYF; DNA: TGCGCCAGCAGCTTGGCAGGGGGCACAGATACGCAGTATTTT
size: NA; D: NA; J: TRBJ1-1; V: TRBV27; CDR3: CASSLSRPGRWDTEAFF; DNA: TGTGCCAGCAGTTTATCCCGCCCGGGAAGGTGGGACACTGAAGCTTTCTTT
size: NA; D: NA; J: TRBJ1-1; V: TRBV6-5; CDR3: CASGHSNTEAFF; DNA: TGTGCCAGTGGACATTCGAACACTGAAGCTTTCTTT
size: NA; D: NA; J: TRBJ2-1; V: TRBV6-1; CDR3: CASSGDRSYSYNEQFF; DNA: TGTGCCAGCAGTGGAGACAGGTCTTACTCCTACAATGAGCAGTTCTTC